This T cell receptor (beta chain) is drawn from a study of vaccination effects on CD4 cells after COVID-19. On the study more broadly: Sequencing was preceded by expansion of antigen-specific CD4+ T cells with viral peptide pools in the ViraFEST assay.

CDR1 and CDR2 (germline): MRHNA, SNTAGT. This CDR3 has 15 amino acids. The ends were cut back, 5 bases at V and 0 bases at J, with 8 bases in the middle. This clone appeared once. Antigen specificity is unknown. Culture proceeded for approximately 10 days, and CD4+ T cells were then isolated. The assay was immunoSEQ multiplex PCR, and TCRdb's table has in-frame clones only and misses some. This sample carries 35,000 to 40,000 clones, around 79% of them seen once, and the ten largest clones take less than 3.5%. Sample: CD4+ T cells from PBMCs cultured without peptide, taken before COVID-19 vaccination. This clonotype originated in a human donor who received a COVID-19 vaccine. J is TRBJ2-6 and V is TRBV6-4; D uncertain. For the CDR3, the DNA is TGTGCCAGCAGTCTCGAGTTCTCTGGGGCCAACGTCCTGACTTTC. Residues: CASSLEFSGANVLTF.